The 12 T cell receptor beta chains listed next were all sequenced from one sample in a study of OX40 agonist ivuxolimab in advanced cancers. Assay: immunoSEQ multiplex PCR; the TCRdb copy retains only in-frame clones and omits some. The repertoire has 23,000 or so clones, 70% to 90% of them found once; the top ten carry 34%. The sequencing used CD4+ or CD8+ T cells sorted from blood, collected in a trial of the OX40 agonist ivuxolimab. The receptors here all came from an adult with an advanced solid tumor such as melanoma, head and neck, liver or kidney cancer.

This chain joins TRBV29-1 and TRBJ2-2; TRBD2 aligns across 10 bases. The CDR3 covers 15 residues. The V gene's germline CDR1 is SQVTM and CDR2 ANQGSEA. Germline trimming cut 3 bases from V and 5 bases from J; bases unmatched to any gene: 6. CDR3 coding DNA: TGCAGCGTTGAGGGGACTAGCGAAAATACCGGGGAGCTGTTTTTT. It specifies CSVEGTSENTGELFF.

V is TRBV14 and J is TRBJ2-3; 7 bases match TRBD2. The CDR3 is 17 residues long. Germline V gene sequence: CDR1 SGHDN, CDR2 FVKESK. The junction had 11 bases not matched to a gene; V was cut back by 0 bases and J by 5 bases. CDR3 region: CASSQDWLAGDKDTQYF. Here the CDR3 DNA reads TGTGCCAGCAGCCAAGATTGGTTGGCGGGAGATAAAGATACGCAGTATTTT. The whole variable domain, filled in from reference TRBV14 and TRBJ2-3, reads EAGVTQFPSHSVIEKGQTVTLRCDPISGHDNLYWYRRVMGKEIKFLLHFVKESKQDESGMPNNRFLAERTGGTYSTLKVQPAELEDSGVYFCASSQDWLAGDKDTQYFGPGTRLTVL.

The chain joins TRBV2 to TRBJ2-1; tentatively, D is TRBD1 or TRBD2 (5 bases each). CDR1 SNHLY and CDR2 FYNNEI come from the germline V gene. CDR3 length: 13 residues. Trimming left V 3 bases short and J 3 bases short, with 6 bases between. The DNA for the CDR3 is TGTGCCAGCAGTGAGAGGGGCTACAATGAGCAGTTCTTC. The encoded protein is CASSERGYNEQFF.

The J gene is TRBJ2-7, the V gene TRBV6-5; 7 bases map to TRBD2. The V segment lost 7 bases and the J segment 4 bases; nucleotides outside the gene matches: 13. This CDR3 has 15 residues. Germline V gives CDR1 MNHEY, CDR2 SVGAGI. The CDR3 region is CASTLEAGAGYEQYF. DNA for the CDR3: TGTGCCAGCACCCTCGAGGCGGGAGCAGGGTACGAGCAGTACTTC.

The chain is built from TRBV9 and TRBJ2-5; no clear D gene. The CDR3 loop spans 15 amino acids. The V gene's germline CDR1 is SGDLS and CDR2 YYNGEE. V was clipped by 0 bases and J by 5 bases, with 14 bases between them. The CDR3 spells CASSVEGIVYETQYF. In DNA form, the CDR3 reads TGTGCCAGCAGCGTAGAAGGGATTGTGTATGAGACCCAGTACTTC.

The chain is built from TRBV10-2 and TRBJ1-2; D possibly corresponds to TRBD1 (5 bases). Trimming cost V 0 bases and J 8 bases, with 13 bases left between them. CDR3 length: 14 residues. From germline, CDR1 is WSHSY and CDR2 SAAADI. The CDR3 region is CASSESAGFMGYTF. The CDR3 DNA reads as TGCGCCAGCAGTGAGTCGGCAGGGTTTATGGGCTACACCTTC.

The chain has TRBV7-6 and TRBJ2-7; 14 bases line up with TRBD2. With V trimmed by 1 base and J by 1 base, 3 bases remained unmatched. Germline CDR1 is SGHVS and CDR2 is FNYEAQ. CDR3 length: 17 amino acids. The CDR3 protein is CASSLGLAGGHSYEQYF. The CDR3 bases are TGTGCCAGCAGCTTAGGACTAGCGGGAGGGCATTCCTACGAGCAGTACTTC.

The J gene is TRBJ2-3, the V gene TRBV9, with D hard to call. The germline gives CDR1 SGDLS, CDR2 YYNGEE. The CDR3 has 16 residues. Trimming cost V 1 base and J 2 bases, with 14 bases left between them. CDR3 region: CASSVSSSRYTDTQYF. The CDR3 DNA reads TGTGCCAGCAGCGTAAGCTCTTCGAGATACACAGATACGCAGTATTTT.

The chain employs TRBV4-3 and TRBJ2-1; 9 bases match TRBD2. Germline V gene lookup returns CDR1 LGHNA and CDR2 YSLEER. V was clipped by 1 base and J by 6 bases; unmatched bases: 4. This CDR3 has 15 residues. In DNA form, the CDR3 reads TGCGCCAGCAGCCAAGTAGCGGGAGTTTTCAATGAGCAGTTCTTC. Translating gives CASSQVAGVFNEQFF.

The chain combines TRBV2 with TRBJ2-3; D perhaps matches TRBD1 (5 bases). The CDR3 extends over 15 amino acids. Trimming cost V 4 bases and J 2 bases, with 13 bases left between them. The germline V gene encodes CDR1 SNHLY and CDR2 FYNNEI. The CDR3 sequence: CASSGSRVFTDTQYF. CDR3 bases: TGTGCCAGCAGTGGTAGCAGGGTGTTCACAGATACGCAGTATTTT. Using reference TRBV2 and TRBJ2-3 for the parts outside the CDR3, the full variable domain is EPEVTQTPSHQVTQMGQEVILRCVPISNHLYFYWYRQILGQKVEFLVSFYNNEISEKSEIFDDQFSVERPDGSNFTLKIRSTKLEDSAMYFCASSGSRVFTDTQYFGPGTRLTVL.

The rearrangement links TRBV4-1 to TRBJ1-6, with D possibly TRBD1 on 5 matching bases. CDR1 and CDR2 from the germline V gene are MGHRA and YSYEKL. This CDR3 spans 14 amino acids. V gave up 0 bases and J gave up 7 bases, with 7 bases separating them. This CDR3 is CASSQERGNSPLHF. In DNA form, the CDR3 reads TGCGCCAGCAGCCAAGAAAGGGGAAATTCACCCCTCCACTTT.

This chain uses TRBV6-5 with TRBJ1-3, with D hard to call. V lost 2 bases and J 0 bases, leaving 8 bases between the germline ends. The germline V gene has CDR1 MNHEY and CDR2 SVGAGI. The CDR3 extends over 15 amino acids. The CDR3 loop reads CASSYGSYSGNTIYF. The CDR3, as DNA: TGTGCCAGCAGTTACGGCAGCTACTCTGGAAACACCATATATTTT.